This TCR beta chain is from a study of shared clonotypes between healthy human individuals (dated by TCRdb to 2020 to 2022). Broadly, across the study: A couple of women and three men aged 18 to 49 years were included in the cohort. To estimate repertoire size and how much clonotype sharing occurs between individuals, the study deeply sequenced the blood TCR repertoires of about five healthy adults. Between about 0.8 and 9 billion PBMCs per donor were obtained by leukapheresis. Different laboratories and diverse techniques were used to prepare libraries and sequence TCR repertoires, to increase sequencing depth and limit assay-specific biases. For each donor, CD4 naive and CD4 memory were each run on three plates, CD8 naive on two plates, and CD8 memory on one plate. Broader findings and caveats from the paper: The genetic and exposure-history diversity represented was limited by the small number of donors. Based on pairwise subsampling, the degree of clonotype sharing among donors was expected to be affected by sequencing depth. Naive subsets generally had larger estimated clonotype richness than memory subsets. Across four donors, 4.5% to 6.5% of naive CD4, roughly 3.4% of naive CD8, under 2.5% of memory CD4, and approximately 0.42% of memory CD8 clonotypes were shared. Rarefaction of sorted-subset datasets indicated incomplete sequencing despite the large sequencing depth. Sampling was limited to blood, and TCR repertoires in tissue likely differ from TCR repertoires in blood. Compared with non-shared clonotypes, clonotypes shared by all four sorted-subset donors had higher generation probabilities.

The donors were healthy, HIV-negative adults who had no recently reported acute infections or vaccinations. Every donor was a Caucasian adult living in Nashville, Tennessee, USA. CD8 memory samples were composed of magnetically selected CD45RO+ cells combined with CCR7-negative CD45RA+ effector memory (TemRA) cells. Blood was obtained by leukapheresis, after which PBMCs were separated by Ficoll-Histopaque density gradient centrifugation and cryopreserved in liquid nitrogen vapor phase. Analytical flow cytometry was used to check the purity and quantity of each magnetically sorted T cell population. Genomic DNA was isolated from each sorted fraction and quantified by UV absorbance on a Nanodrop 2000c. Trimming removed 5 bases from V and 7 bases from J, leaving 12 bases between the germline ends. Via the germline V gene (reference sequence), CDR1 is SEHNR and CDR2 FQNEAQ. Taken from cysteine to phenylalanine, the CDR3 has 13 residues. The DNA shown is the 39-base CDR3, in frame from base 1.

Notes on this clone: Its antigen is still unknown. The input lacks base qualities; no much larger clone sits a single base away.

Using the deep immunoSEQ assay, TCR CDR3 regions were amplified from genomic DNA by multiplex PCR. Extracted genomic DNA from each cell subset was spread evenly across all wells of several immunoSEQ 96-well plates, with each plate serving as a replicate. Each replicate PCR for sorted subsets received approximately 220 ng genomic DNA, equal to tens of thousands of T cell genomes. Purified libraries were measured with a Qubit 3.0 fluorometer, size-checked on a Bioanalyzer 2100, and measured again with the KAPA Library Quantification kit. Every immunoSEQ 96-well plate was sequenced on a dedicated single-read 150-cycle Illumina NextSeq 550 flow cell. The original methods were these. Because the immunoSEQ output held only junctional sequences and lacked quality scores, the filtering could not match the filtering applied to full-length reads. To assign V/J genes and CDR3, sequences were annotated against IMGT germline references using PyIR, a Python wrapper for IgBLAST v1.9. Reads with weak V/J assignments (E-value above 1e-6), missing CDR3, stop codons, out-of-frame junctions, or ambiguous translated residues were removed. V3J clonotypes were defined as sequences sharing an identical inferred V gene, J gene, and CDR3 amino acid sequence. Percentage overlap between repertoires was calculated by dividing the number of shared unique clonotypes by the size of the smaller repertoire. RTK rarefaction, the Chao1 estimator, and Recon v2.1 estimates of unobserved clonotypes were used to assess repertoire richness. Generation probabilities were computed with OLGA for all TCRbeta clonotypes obtained by the gDNA method from four donors. TCRdb re-hosts the immuneACCESS table, in-frame sequences only. Its copies lack some clones; in the studies checked, an unresolved V gene accounts for under half of them, and the cause for the rest is not known. V and J calls and clone size come straight from that table; D and trimming were deduced from the DNA. This sample lists around 690,000 clones; 90% were detected once. The leading ten clones occupy 34% of the sample.

What was sequenced was memory CD8+ T cells from PBMCs. The sample's cell subset or site, from its label and the paper: CD45RO+ cells pooled with CCR7-negative TemRA cells. This clonotype was obtained from a young man in good health. Some clones in this sample may be carry-over from other donors' samples. The V and J genes are TRBV7-9 and TRBJ2-1; the D assignment is uncertain and may be TRBD1 or TRBD2, with 5 bases supporting each. The nucleotide sequence reads TGTGCCAGCAGCCGGGACGCCGAGAATGAGCAGTTCTTC. This encodes CASSRDAENEQFF.